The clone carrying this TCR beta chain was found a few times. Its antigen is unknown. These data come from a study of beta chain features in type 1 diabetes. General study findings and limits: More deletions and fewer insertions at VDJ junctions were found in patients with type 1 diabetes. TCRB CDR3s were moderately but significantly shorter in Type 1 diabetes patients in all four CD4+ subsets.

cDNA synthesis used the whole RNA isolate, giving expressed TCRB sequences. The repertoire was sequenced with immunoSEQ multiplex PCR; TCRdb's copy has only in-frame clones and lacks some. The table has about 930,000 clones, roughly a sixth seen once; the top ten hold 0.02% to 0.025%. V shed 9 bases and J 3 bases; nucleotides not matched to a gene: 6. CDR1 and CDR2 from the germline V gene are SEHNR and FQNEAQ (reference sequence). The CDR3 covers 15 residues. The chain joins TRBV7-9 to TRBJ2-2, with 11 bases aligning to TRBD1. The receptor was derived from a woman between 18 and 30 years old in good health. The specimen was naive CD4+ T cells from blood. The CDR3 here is CARPGQGVDTGELFF. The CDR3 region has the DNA TGTGCCAGACCGGGACAGGGGGTCGACACCGGGGAGCTGTTTTTT.